This TCR beta chain was captured by sequencing in a study of shared clonotypes between healthy human individuals. Whole-study findings and limits: Memory subsets had estimated richness that was generally smaller than that of naive subsets.

Per germline, CDR1 SGHTS and CDR2 YDEGEE. V lost 5 bases, J lost 0 bases, and 23 bases lay in between. The CDR3 is 18 amino acids. Of note for this clone: Its antigen is undetermined.

The repertoire was sequenced with immunoSEQ multiplex PCR; TCRdb's copy has only in-frame clones and lacks some. The table has about 2.4 million clones, under 95% seen once; the top ten hold 0.35% to 0.45%. J is TRBJ1-1 and V is TRBV5-8, with D perhaps matching TRBD1 (6 bases). This receptor was identified in a man aged 18 to 29 in good health. Some clones in this sample may be carry-over from other donors' samples. Specimen: naive CD4+ T cells from PBMCs. Subset denoted: CD45RA+ positively selected. The CDR3 nucleotides read TGTGCCAGCAGACTCAAAGGAGCCGGGGGCTCAATGAACACTGAAGCTTTCTTT. Its translation is CASRLKGAGGSMNTEAFF. The full variable domain, completed using reference TRBV5-8 and TRBJ1-1, is EAGVTQSPTHLIKTRGQQATLRCSPISGHTSVYWYQQALGLGLQFLLWYDEGEERNRGNFPPRFSGRQFPNYSSELNVNALELEDSALYLCASRLKGAGGSMNTEAFFGQGTRLTVV.